One and the same sample provided the 27 T cell receptor beta chains below, sequenced in a study of T cell repertoires in cytomegalovirus infection. MiXCR, run by TCRdb on the reads, gives a single entry per CDR3 protein. The sample yields approximately 730,000 distinct CDR3 sequences, around 30% seen once. Which antigens these TCRs recognize remains unknown. The material was cultured PBMCs, obtained from culture after CMV antigen stimulation. The source of these receptors is a human donor in good health (CMV status not recorded). Some clones in this sample may be carry-over from other donors' samples.

This clonotype was observed a handful of times. The V call is TRBV20-1, the J call TRBJ2-5; TRBD2 agrees at 7 bases. The V segment lost 3 bases and the J segment 4 bases; nucleotides outside the gene matches: 5. This CDR3 has 13 amino acids. The germline CDR1 and CDR2 sequences are DFQATT and SNEGSKA (reference sequence). The CDR3 spells CSASNRGVETQYF. The CDR3 DNA reads TGCAGTGCTAGCAACCGGGGGGTAGAGACCCAGTACTTC.

The chain is built from TRBV5-8 and TRBJ1-6; possibly TRBD1 for D (5 bases). Germline lookup yields CDR1 SGHTS and CDR2 YDEGEE. V was cut by 0 bases and J by 14 bases, with 21 bases left in between. The CDR3 has 16 amino acids. CDR3 sequence: CASSLGRTSDGGTLHF. In DNA, the CDR3 is TGTGCCAGCAGCTTGGGACGGACATCCGACGGGGGTACCCTCCACTTT.

The gene calls are TRBV20-1 and TRBJ1-1; D perhaps matches TRBD1 (5 bases). CDR1 is DFQATT, CDR2 SNEGSKA, per germline (reference sequence). With 5 bases removed from V and 2 bases from J, the gap between germline ends came to 12 bases. The CDR3 loop spans 13 amino acids. In DNA, the CDR3 is TGCAGTGCTTGGGCGGGGGGAAACACTGAAGCTTTCTTT. Encoded protein: CSAWAGGNTEAFF.

The chain joins TRBV7-6 to TRBJ2-5; D remains ambiguous. V was pared by 6 bases and J by 5 bases, with 10 bases between. CDR1 and CDR2 (germline): SGHVS, FNYEAQ. The CDR3 totals 12 residues. CDR3 in amino acids: CASRSERETQYF. The CDR3 DNA reads as TGTGCCAGCAGGTCCGAACGGGAGACCCAGTACTTC.

The chain carries TRBV19 and TRBJ1-5; 8 bases fit TRBD1. V lost 10 bases and J lost 0; bases outside the gene matches: 8. Germline values: CDR1 LNHDA, CDR2 SQIVND (reference sequence). The CDR3 has 15 residues. For the CDR3, the DNA is TGTGCCACCTCTACAGGGGGACTTAGCAATCAGCCCCAGCATTTT. This gives the protein CATSTGGLSNQPQHF.

This clonotype showed up just once. This chain joins TRBV12-3 or TRBV12-4 and TRBJ2-2, with D possibly being TRBD1 or TRBD2 (5 bases each). This CDR3 has 20 amino acids. V lost 2 bases to trimming and J lost 1 base, with 23 bases between them. CDR3 sequence reads: CASSLSSGNKTAMNTGELFF. The CDR3, as DNA: TGTGCCAGCAGTTTATCCTCGGGGAATAAGACAGCCATGAACACCGGGGAGCTGTTTTTT.

J is TRBJ1-6 and V is TRBV4-1; D remains ambiguous. The V gene's germline CDR1 is MGHRA and CDR2 YSYEKL. This CDR3 comprises 16 residues. V lost 2 bases and J 10 bases, leaving 18 bases between the germline ends. The CDR3 bases are TGCGCCAGCAGCCAAAGCTCGGGCGCGCAGCGATCACCCCTCCACTTT. Encoded protein: CASSQSSGAQRSPLHF.

The J gene is TRBJ1-2, the V gene TRBV7-9, with 7 bases fitting TRBD1. Trimming removed 5 bases from V and 5 bases from J; junction bases left unmatched: 5. CDR3 length: 13 residues. The germline CDR1 and CDR2 sequences are SEHNR and FQNEAQ (reference sequence). The CDR3 nucleotides are TGTGCCAGCAGCGCACAGGGGTTATATGGCTACACCTTC. Protein product: CASSAQGLYGYTF.

About this clonotype itself: Germline and junction disagree at one end, which may indicate a read error. The CDR3: CASSLEGSYEQNF. The CDR3 DNA reads as TGTGCCAGCAGCTTAGAGGGCTCCTACGAGCAGAACTTC. The chain links TRBV7-6 to TRBJ2-7, with D unclear. This CDR3 is 13 amino acids long. The germline V gene has CDR1 SGHVS and CDR2 FNYEAQ.

Ten or more counts support this clonotype. The chain couples TRBV7-6 to TRBJ2-3; 8 bases map to TRBD1. V was clipped by 5 bases and J by 0 bases; unmatched bases: 4. The length of the CDR3 is 15 residues. CDR1 and CDR2 (germline): SGHVS, FNYEAQ. CDR3 nucleotides: TGTGCCAGCAGCCAGCGGACAGGGAGCACAGATACGCAGTATTTT. Translation: CASSQRTGSTDTQYF.

The CDR3 sequence is CAISESEADTQYF. CDR3 bases: TGTGCCATCAGTGAGTCCGAGGCAGATACGCAGTATTTT. This chain connects TRBV10-3 to TRBJ2-3, with D unclear. The CDR3 consists of 13 residues. Looked up from germline, CDR1 is ENHRY and CDR2 is SYGVKD. V was pared by 0 bases and J by 4 bases, with 5 bases between.

The sample holds many counts of this clonotype. J is TRBJ2-5 and V is TRBV7-8; the match to TRBD2 covers 11 bases. This CDR3 is built from 17 residues. CDR1 SGHVS and CDR2 FQNEAQ come from the germline V gene. Germline trimming cut 4 bases from V and 2 bases from J; bases unmatched to any gene: 9. As DNA, the CDR3 is TGTGCCAGCAGCTACACTAGCGGGGGCCGCCTGCAAGAGACCCAGTACTTC. Translated: CASSYTSGGRLQETQYF.

This clonotype has at least ten counts. The J gene is TRBJ1-1, the V gene TRBV7-2; tentative D call: TRBD1 (5 bases). Germline CDR1 and CDR2: SGHTA and FQGNSA. V lost 11 bases to trimming and J lost 1 base, with 14 bases between them. The CDR3 consists of 13 residues. DNA for the CDR3: TGTGCCCAGAGGGGAGGGCAGAACACTGAAGCTTTCTTT. Its protein is CAQRGGQNTEAFF.

This clonotype was detected a few times. Written as DNA, the CDR3 is TGTGCCAGCGCTAGAGACAGTAACACTGAAGCTTTCTTT. Translation: CASARDSNTEAFF. J is TRBJ1-1 and V is TRBV12-3 or TRBV12-4; D perhaps matches TRBD1 (5 bases). V was clipped by 8 bases and J by 2 bases, with 12 bases between them. This CDR3 region has 13 residues.

This clonotype has ten or more counts. CDR3 sequence: CASIGGVEAFF. DNA of the CDR3: TGTGCCAGCATCGGAGGAGTTGAAGCTTTCTTT. This chain joins TRBV12-3 or TRBV12-4 and TRBJ1-1, with unresolved D. V lost 7 bases and J lost 7, with 10 bases in between. The CDR3 has 11 residues.

This clonotype was counted ten times or more. The rearrangement uses TRBV7-2 and TRBJ2-1, with D perhaps matching TRBD2 (5 bases). The germline V and J ends were trimmed by 1 base and 5 bases, with 12 bases remaining between them. The CDR3 extends over 15 amino acids. Germline values: CDR1 SGHTA, CDR2 FQGNSA. In DNA form, the CDR3 reads TGTGCCAGCAGCTTAGTTAGAGGGTTCCACAATGAGCAGTTCTTC. Protein sequence: CASSLVRGFHNEQFF.

This clonotype has just one count. This rearrangement joins TRBV6-2 or TRBV6-3 to TRBJ2-7; D may be TRBD2 (6 bases). Germline assignment: CDR1 MNHEY and CDR2 SVGEGT. The CDR3 spans 16 residues. V dropped 8 bases and J dropped 0 bases, with 20 bases sitting between them. The chain's CDR3 is CASSSVWARDSYEQYF. CDR3 nucleotides: TGTGCCAGCTCGAGTGTGTGGGCGCGGGACTCCTACGAGCAGTACTTC.

This chain connects TRBV12-3 or TRBV12-4 to TRBJ2-7; D remains ambiguous. Trimming took 5 bases from V and 2 from J, leaving 7 bases between them. The CDR3 loop spans 12 amino acids. CDR3 protein: CASSPQAYEQYF. The CDR3 DNA follows: TGTGCCAGCAGTCCTCAGGCCTACGAGCAGTACTTC.

CDR3 sequence reads: CSARLSGQAYEQYF. The DNA of the CDR3 is TGCAGTGCCCGCCTGTCGGGACAGGCCTACGAGCAGTACTTC. The chain couples TRBV20-1 to TRBJ2-7; 8 bases are shared with TRBD1. Germline V gives CDR1 DFQATT, CDR2 SNEGSKA (reference sequence). After removal of 6 bases from V and 2 bases from J, the junction contained 9 bases not matched to a gene. The CDR3 extends over 14 amino acids.

The CDR3 DNA follows: TGTGCCAGCAGCTTAGACCCCCGGGGAGGGACTGAAGCTTTCTTT. Translation gives CASSLDPRGGTEAFF. The chain is built from TRBV7-2 and TRBJ1-1, with D unresolved. The CDR3 is made up of 15 amino acids. Germline V gene sequence: CDR1 SGHTA, CDR2 FQGNSA. V lost 1 base, J lost 5 bases, and 14 bases lay in between.

The chain combines TRBV19 with TRBJ2-5, with D possibly being TRBD2 (5 bases). Germline-derived CDR1 and CDR2 are LNHDA and SQIVND (reference sequence). The CDR3 is 13 amino acids. V gave up 8 bases and J gave up 4 bases, with 14 bases separating them. The CDR3 reads CASESRGAETQYF. CDR3 DNA: TGTGCCAGTGAAAGCCGGGGAGCAGAGACCCAGTACTTC.

The V call is TRBV28, the J call TRBJ2-2, with D perhaps TRBD2 (6 bases). The V end was cut by 7 bases, the J end by 4 bases, with 19 bases between. Germline CDR1 MDHEN, CDR2 SYDVKM. CDR3 length: 16 residues. The CDR3 spells CASTPPGREVTGELFF. CDR3 DNA: TGTGCCAGCACCCCCCCCGGGAGAGAGGTCACCGGGGAGCTGTTTTTT.

The chain recombines TRBV3-1 with TRBJ1-1; the match to TRBD1 covers 10 bases. The V gene's germline CDR1 is LGHDT and CDR2 YNNKEL (reference sequence). This CDR3 is 15 amino acids long. The V segment lost 1 base and the J segment 3 bases; nucleotides outside the gene matches: 2. CDR3 sequence (DNA): TGTGCCAGCAGCCAAGGACAGGGGGCACACACTGAAGCTTTCTTT. Its protein is CASSQGQGAHTEAFF. Complete variable domain (other parts from reference TRBV3-1 and TRBJ1-1): DTAVSQTPKYLVTQMGNDKSIKCEQNLGHDTMYWYKQDSKKFLKIMFSYNNKELIINETVPNRFSPKSPDKAHLNLHINSLELGDSAVYFCASSQGQGAHTEAFFGQGTRLTVV.

This sequence joins TRBV6-5 and TRBJ1-1, with D tentatively TRBD1 (6 bases). Germline V gives CDR1 MNHEY, CDR2 SVGAGI. The V and J ends lost 2 bases and 6 bases respectively, with 13 bases between them. This CDR3 is 14 amino acids long. DNA of the CDR3: TGTGCCAGCAGTTACGGCAGGGGAGGCTCTGAAGCTTTCTTT. It yields the protein CASSYGRGGSEAFF.

The chain links TRBV7-2 to TRBJ2-7; D may be TRBD1 (5 bases). V was trimmed by 2 bases and J by 5 bases, leaving 19 bases between them. The germline gives CDR1 SGHTA, CDR2 FQGNSA. The CDR3 consists of 16 residues. The CDR3 reads CASSLRAGIRFDEQYF. Written as DNA, the CDR3 is TGTGCCAGCAGCTTAAGGGCAGGGATCAGGTTCGACGAGCAGTACTTC.

This clonotype has ten or more counts. This sequence joins TRBV7-2 and TRBJ2-6; 10 bases agree with TRBD1. Germline CDR1 is SGHTA and CDR2 is FQGNSA. Trimming cost V 5 bases and J 0 bases; bases outside gene matches: 7. The CDR3 sequence is 18 residues long. The CDR3 sequence: CASSDPGQGYSGANVLTF. In DNA, the CDR3 is TGTGCCAGCAGCGATCCGGGACAGGGGTACTCTGGGGCCAACGTCCTGACTTTC.

This clonotype was detected only a few times. The rearrangement uses TRBV7-9 and TRBJ2-5; 9 nucleotides align to TRBD2. CDR1 is SEHNR, CDR2 FQNEAQ, per germline (reference sequence). J lost 0 bases, V lost 0 bases, and 8 bases had no gene match. The CDR3 has 18 amino acids. CDR3 DNA: TGTGCCAGCAGCTTAGCCCTAGCGGGGAATCCGTACCAAGAGACCCAGTACTTC. Its protein is CASSLALAGNPYQETQYF.